This entry concerns a single T cell receptor beta chain. The antigen is unknown. The method was immunoSEQ multiplex PCR; TCRdb's version includes in-frame clones alone and lacks a portion of them. The profile shows 150,000 to 200,000 clones, around 94% of them singletons. The data were obtained in a study of T cell responses to AZD1222 COVID-19 vaccine. CDR1 and CDR2 from the germline V gene are KGHSH and LQKENI. J gave up 5 bases and V 0 bases, and 2 bases lay outside the gene matches. CDR3 length: 14 amino acids. Study findings and constraints: Among vaccine-associated CD4 TCRs, coverage spanned spike, with dominance at 160-218 and 743-854. Following two doses of AZD1222, Spike-specific TCR breadth and depth rose. Nearly half of the spike-specific TCRs reportedly recognize variant regions that carry no mutations.

The material sequenced was peripheral blood, taken 28 days after the second AZD1222 dose. The receptor was isolated from an adult who received the AZD1222 COVID-19 vaccine. The rearrangement uses TRBV18 and TRBJ2-5, with 8 bases aligning to TRBD2. The CDR3 bases are TGTGCCAGCTCACCACCCGGGACTAGGGAGACCCAGTACTTC. Protein sequence: CASSPPGTRETQYF.